This T cell receptor (beta chain) came from a study of vaccination and CD4 T cells after COVID-19. Study at large: For each participant, vaccination comprised two doses of either the BNT162b2 or the mRNA-1273 vaccine. Post-COVID sampling occurred a median around 100 days after diagnosis (range 35 to 161). Stimulation used overlapping spike peptides from SARS-CoV-2, HCoV-NL63, HCoV-OC43 and HCoV-229E. Study-level points and caveats: The cohort comprised relatively few convalescent patients, and no early post-infection timepoints were analyzed.

As to this clonotype: What it recognizes is unknown.

CD4+ T cells that had been cultured provided DNA sequenced with the Oncomine TCR Beta short-read assay. TCRdb fed the PCR reads into MiXCR, producing one record per CDR3 protein. The sample records about 22,000 distinct CDR3 sequences, 35% to 40% being singletons. V was clipped by 5 bases and J by 0 bases, with 10 bases between them. CDR1 SGHTA and CDR2 FQGNSA come from the germline V gene. This CDR3 has 14 residues. Time point: late sampling 161 to 241 days after vaccination in three convalescent patients. Treatment meaning: roughly 10-day PBMC culture with coronavirus spike peptide pools or control peptides (ViraFEST assay).

The sample consisted of CD4+ T cells from blood, cultured in vitro, taken about 7 months after SARS-CoV-2 vaccination. The chain carries TRBV7-2 and TRBJ1-2; no firm D call. The sequence was collected from a human donor who had recovered from COVID-19. The DNA of the CDR3 is TGTGCCAGCAGCCTCTTTGGGGCTAACTATGGCTACACCTTC. Protein: CASSLFGANYGYTF.